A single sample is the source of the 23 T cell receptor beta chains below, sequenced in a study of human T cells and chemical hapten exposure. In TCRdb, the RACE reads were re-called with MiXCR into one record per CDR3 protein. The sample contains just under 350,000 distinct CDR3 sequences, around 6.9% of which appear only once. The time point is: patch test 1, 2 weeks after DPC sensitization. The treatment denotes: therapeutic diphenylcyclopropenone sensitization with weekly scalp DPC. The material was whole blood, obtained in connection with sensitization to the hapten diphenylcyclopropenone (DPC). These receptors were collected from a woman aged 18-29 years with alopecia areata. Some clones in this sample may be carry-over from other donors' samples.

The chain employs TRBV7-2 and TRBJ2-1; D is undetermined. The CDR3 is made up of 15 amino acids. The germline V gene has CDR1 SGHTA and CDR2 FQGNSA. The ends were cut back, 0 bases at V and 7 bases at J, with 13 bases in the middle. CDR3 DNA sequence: TGTGCCAGCAGCTTAGCCATATCGGCCGGAAATGAGCAGTTCTTC. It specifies CASSLAISAGNEQFF.

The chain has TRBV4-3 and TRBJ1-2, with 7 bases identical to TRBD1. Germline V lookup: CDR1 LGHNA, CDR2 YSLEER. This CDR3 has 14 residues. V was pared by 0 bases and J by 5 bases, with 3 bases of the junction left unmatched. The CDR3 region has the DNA TGCGCCAGCAGCCAAGATGACAGGGAATATGGCTACACCTTC. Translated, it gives CASSQDDREYGYTF.

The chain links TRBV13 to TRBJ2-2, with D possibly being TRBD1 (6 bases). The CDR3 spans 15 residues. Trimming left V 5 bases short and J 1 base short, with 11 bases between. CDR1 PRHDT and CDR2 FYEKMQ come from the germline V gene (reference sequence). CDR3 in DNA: TGTGCCAGCAGCCTGGGGACAATGAACACCGGGGAGCTGTTTTTT. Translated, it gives CASSLGTMNTGELFF. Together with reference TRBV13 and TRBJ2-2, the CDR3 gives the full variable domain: AAGVIQSPRHLIKEKRETATLKCYPIPRHDTVYWYQQGPGQDPQFLISFYEKMQSDKGSIPDRFSAQQFSDYHSELNMSSLELGDSALYFCASSLGTMNTGELFFGEGSRLTVL.

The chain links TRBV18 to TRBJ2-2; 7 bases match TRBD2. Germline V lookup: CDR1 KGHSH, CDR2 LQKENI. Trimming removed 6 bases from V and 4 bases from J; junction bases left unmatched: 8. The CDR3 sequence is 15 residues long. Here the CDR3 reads CASSPGTTPTGELFF. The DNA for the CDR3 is TGTGCCAGCTCCCCAGGGACTACTCCCACCGGGGAGCTGTTTTTT.

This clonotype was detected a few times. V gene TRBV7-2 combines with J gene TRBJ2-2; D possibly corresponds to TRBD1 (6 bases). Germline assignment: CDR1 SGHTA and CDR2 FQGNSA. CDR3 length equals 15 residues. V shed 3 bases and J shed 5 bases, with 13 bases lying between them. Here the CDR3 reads CASSLVAGETGELFF. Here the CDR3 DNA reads TGTGCCAGCAGCTTGGTGGCAGGGGAGACCGGGGAGCTGTTTTTT.

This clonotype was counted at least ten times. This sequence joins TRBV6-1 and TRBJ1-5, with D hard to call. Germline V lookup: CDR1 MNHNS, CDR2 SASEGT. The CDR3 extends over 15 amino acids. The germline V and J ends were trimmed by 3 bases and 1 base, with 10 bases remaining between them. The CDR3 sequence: CASSDFDRSNQPQHF. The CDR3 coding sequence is TGTGCCAGCAGTGACTTTGATAGAAGCAATCAGCCCCAGCATTTT.

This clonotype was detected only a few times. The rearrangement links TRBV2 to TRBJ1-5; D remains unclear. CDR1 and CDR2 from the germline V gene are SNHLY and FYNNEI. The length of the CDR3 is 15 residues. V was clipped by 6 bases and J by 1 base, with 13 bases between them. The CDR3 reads CASSPSPLSNQPQHF. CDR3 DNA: TGTGCCAGCAGCCCGAGTCCACTGAGCAATCAGCCCCAGCATTTT.

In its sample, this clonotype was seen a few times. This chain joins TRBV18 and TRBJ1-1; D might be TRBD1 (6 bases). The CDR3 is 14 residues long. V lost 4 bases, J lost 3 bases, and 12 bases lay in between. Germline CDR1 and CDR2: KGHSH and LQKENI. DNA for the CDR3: TGTGCCAGCTCACAAACAGGGAGAGACACTGAAGCTTTCTTT. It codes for CASSQTGRDTEAFF.

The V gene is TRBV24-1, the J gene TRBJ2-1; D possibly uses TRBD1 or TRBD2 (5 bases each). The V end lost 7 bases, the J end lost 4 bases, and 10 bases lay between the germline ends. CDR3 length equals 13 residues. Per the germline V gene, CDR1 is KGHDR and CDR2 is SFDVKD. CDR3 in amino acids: CATRGPKYNEQFF. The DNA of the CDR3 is TGTGCCACCAGGGGACCAAAATACAATGAGCAGTTCTTC.

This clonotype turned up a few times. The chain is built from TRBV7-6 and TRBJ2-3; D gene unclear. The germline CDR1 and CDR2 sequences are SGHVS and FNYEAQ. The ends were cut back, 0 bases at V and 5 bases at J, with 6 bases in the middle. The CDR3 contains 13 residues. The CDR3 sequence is CASSLAQIDTQYF. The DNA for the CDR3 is TGTGCCAGCAGCTTAGCGCAGATAGATACGCAGTATTTT.

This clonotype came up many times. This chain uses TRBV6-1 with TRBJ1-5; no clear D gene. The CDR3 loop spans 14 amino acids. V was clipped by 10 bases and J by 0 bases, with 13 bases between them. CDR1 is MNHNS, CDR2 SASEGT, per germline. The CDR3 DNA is TGTGCCATCGAGACCGCCAGTAGCAATCAGCCCCAGCATTTT. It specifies CAIETASSNQPQHF.

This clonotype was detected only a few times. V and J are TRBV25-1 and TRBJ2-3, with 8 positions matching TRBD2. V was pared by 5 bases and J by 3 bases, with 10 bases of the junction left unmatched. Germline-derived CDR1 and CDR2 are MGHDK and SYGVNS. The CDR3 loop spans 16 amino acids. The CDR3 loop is CASSQASGRYTDTQYF. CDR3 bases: TGTGCCAGCAGTCAGGCTAGCGGGCGATATACAGATACGCAGTATTTT.

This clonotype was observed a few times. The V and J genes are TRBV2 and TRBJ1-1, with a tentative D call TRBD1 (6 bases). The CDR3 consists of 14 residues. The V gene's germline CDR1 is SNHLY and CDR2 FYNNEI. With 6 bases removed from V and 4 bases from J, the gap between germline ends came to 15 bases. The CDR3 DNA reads TGTGCCAGCAGGCGTCAGGGGTCCAGCACTGAAGCTTTCTTT. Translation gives CASRRQGSSTEAFF.

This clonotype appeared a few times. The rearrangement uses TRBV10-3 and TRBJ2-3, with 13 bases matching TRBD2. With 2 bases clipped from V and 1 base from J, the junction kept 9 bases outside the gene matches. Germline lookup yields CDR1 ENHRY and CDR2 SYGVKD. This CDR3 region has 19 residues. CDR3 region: CAISETGTSGVGGTDTQYF. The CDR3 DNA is TGTGCCATCAGTGAGACCGGGACTAGCGGGGTTGGGGGCACAGATACGCAGTATTTT.

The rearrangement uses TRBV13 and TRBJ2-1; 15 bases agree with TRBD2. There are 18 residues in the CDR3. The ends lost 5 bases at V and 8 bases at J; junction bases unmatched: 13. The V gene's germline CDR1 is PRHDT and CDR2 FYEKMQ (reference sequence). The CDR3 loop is CASSTGTSGGSPFDEQFF. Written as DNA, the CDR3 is TGTGCCAGCAGCACCGGGACTAGCGGGGGGTCCCCCTTCGATGAGCAGTTCTTC.

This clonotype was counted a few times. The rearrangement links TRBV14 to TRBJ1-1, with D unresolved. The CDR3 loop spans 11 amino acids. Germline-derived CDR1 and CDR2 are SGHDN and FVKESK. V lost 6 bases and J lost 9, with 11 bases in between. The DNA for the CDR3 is TGTGCCAGCAGTTCAGACCCAAAAGCTTTCTTT. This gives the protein CASSSDPKAFF.

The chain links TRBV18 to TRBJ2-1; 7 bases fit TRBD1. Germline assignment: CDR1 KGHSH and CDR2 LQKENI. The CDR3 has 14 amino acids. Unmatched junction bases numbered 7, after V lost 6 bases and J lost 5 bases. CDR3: CASSPGQINNEQFF. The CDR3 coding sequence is TGTGCCAGCTCTCCGGGACAGATAAACAATGAGCAGTTCTTC. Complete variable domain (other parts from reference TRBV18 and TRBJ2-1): NAGVMQNPRHLVRRRGQEARLRCSPMKGHSHVYWYRQLPEEGLKFMVYLQKENIIDESGMPKERFSAEFPKEGPSILRIQQVVRGDSAAYFCASSPGQINNEQFFGPGTRLTVL.

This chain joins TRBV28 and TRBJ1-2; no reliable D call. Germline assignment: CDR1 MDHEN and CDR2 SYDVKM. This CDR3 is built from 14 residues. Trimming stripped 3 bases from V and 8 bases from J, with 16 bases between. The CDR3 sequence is CASSFVRGRSGYTF. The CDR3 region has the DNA TGTGCCAGCAGTTTCGTCAGAGGGAGGAGCGGCTACACCTTC.

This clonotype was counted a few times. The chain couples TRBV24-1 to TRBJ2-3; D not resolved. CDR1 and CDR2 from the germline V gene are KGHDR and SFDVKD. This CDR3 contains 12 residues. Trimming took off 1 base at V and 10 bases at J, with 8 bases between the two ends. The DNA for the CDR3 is TGTGCCACCAGTGATTTATGGGTTGCGCAGTATTTT. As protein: CATSDLWVAQYF.

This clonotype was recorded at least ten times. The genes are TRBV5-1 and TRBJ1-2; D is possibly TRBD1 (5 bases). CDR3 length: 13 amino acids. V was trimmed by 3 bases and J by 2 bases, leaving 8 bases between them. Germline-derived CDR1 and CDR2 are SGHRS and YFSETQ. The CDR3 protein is CASSSRQNYGYTF. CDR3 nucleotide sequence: TGCGCCAGCAGCTCCCGACAGAACTATGGCTACACCTTC.

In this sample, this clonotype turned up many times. CDR3 loop: CASSQVYWGATYEQYF. DNA of the CDR3: TGCGCCAGCAGCCAAGTCTATTGGGGGGCCACCTACGAGCAGTACTTC. The chain recombines TRBV4-1 with TRBJ2-7, with D perhaps being TRBD1 or TRBD2 (6 bases each). The ends were cut back, 1 base at V and 2 bases at J, with 15 bases in the middle. The CDR3 has 16 residues. The germline V gene has CDR1 MGHRA and CDR2 YSYEKL.

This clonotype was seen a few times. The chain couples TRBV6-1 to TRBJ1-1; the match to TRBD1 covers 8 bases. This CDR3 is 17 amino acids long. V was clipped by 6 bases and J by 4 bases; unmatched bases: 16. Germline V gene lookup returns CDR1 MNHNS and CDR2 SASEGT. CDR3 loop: CASRHGQGRGVGTEAFF. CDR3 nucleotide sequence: TGTGCCAGCAGACACGGACAGGGAAGGGGCGTCGGCACTGAAGCTTTCTTT.

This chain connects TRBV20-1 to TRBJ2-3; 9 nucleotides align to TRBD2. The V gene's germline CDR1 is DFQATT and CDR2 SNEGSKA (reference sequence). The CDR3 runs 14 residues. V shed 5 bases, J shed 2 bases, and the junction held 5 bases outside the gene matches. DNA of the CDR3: TGCAGTGCTCCCGGGACTAGCAACACAGATACGCAGTATTTT. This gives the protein CSAPGTSNTDTQYF.